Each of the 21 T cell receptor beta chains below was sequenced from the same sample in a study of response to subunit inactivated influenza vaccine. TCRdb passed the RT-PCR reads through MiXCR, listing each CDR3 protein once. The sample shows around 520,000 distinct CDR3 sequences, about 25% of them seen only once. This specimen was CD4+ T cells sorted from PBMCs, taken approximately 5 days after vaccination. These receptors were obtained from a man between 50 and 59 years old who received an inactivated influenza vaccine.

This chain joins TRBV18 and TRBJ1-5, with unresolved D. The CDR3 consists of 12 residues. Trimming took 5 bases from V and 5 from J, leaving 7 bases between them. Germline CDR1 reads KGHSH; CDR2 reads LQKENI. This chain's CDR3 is CASSTDYQPQHF. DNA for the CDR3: TGTGCCAGCTCAACCGACTATCAGCCCCAGCATTTT.

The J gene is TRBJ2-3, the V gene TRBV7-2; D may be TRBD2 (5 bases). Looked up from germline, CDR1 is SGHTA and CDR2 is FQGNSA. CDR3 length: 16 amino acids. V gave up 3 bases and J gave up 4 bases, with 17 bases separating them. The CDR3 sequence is CASSFSGSRGPDTQYF. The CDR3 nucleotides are TGTGCCAGCAGCTTCTCGGGGTCGCGCGGGCCAGATACGCAGTATTTT.

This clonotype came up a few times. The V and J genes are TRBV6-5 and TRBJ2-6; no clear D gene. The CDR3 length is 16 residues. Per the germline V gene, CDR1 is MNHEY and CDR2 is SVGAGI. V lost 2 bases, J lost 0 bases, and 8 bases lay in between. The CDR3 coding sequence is TGTGCCAGCAGTTACGTTCTGAGCTCTGGGGCCAACGTCCTGACTTTC. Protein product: CASSYVLSSGANVLTF.

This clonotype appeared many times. This chain's CDR3 is CSVVLRNEQFF. The CDR3 coding sequence is TGCAGCGTCGTACTAAGAAATGAGCAGTTCTTC. The chain couples TRBV29-1 to TRBJ2-1; D not resolved. In germline, CDR1 is SQVTM, CDR2 ANQGSEA. V was clipped by 6 bases and J by 7 bases, with 10 bases between them. CDR3 length: 11 amino acids.

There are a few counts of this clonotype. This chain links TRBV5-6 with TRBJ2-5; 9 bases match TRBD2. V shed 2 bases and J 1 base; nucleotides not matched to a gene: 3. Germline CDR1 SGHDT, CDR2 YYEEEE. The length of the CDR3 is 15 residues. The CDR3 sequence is CASSFRGGAQETQYF. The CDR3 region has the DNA TGTGCCAGCAGCTTCCGCGGGGGGGCCCAAGAGACCCAGTACTTC. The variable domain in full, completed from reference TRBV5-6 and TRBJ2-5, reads DAGVTQSPTHLIKTRGQQVTLRCSPKSGHDTVSWYQQALGQGPQFIFQYYEEEERQRGNFPDRFSGHQFPNYSSELNVNALLLGDSALYLCASSFRGGAQETQYFGPGTRLLVL.

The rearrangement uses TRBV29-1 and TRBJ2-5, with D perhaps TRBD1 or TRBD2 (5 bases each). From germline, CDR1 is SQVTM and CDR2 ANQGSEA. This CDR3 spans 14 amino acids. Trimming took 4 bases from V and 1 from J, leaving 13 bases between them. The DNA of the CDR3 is TGCAGCGTTGTCGAGGGGTCAGGCCAAGAGACCCAGTACTTC. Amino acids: CSVVEGSGQETQYF.

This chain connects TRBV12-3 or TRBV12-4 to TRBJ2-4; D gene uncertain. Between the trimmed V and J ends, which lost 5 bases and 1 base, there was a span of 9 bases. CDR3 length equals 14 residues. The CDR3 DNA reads TGTGCCAGCAGTGATGACCTCGCCAAAAACATTCAGTACTTC. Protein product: CASSDDLAKNIQYF.

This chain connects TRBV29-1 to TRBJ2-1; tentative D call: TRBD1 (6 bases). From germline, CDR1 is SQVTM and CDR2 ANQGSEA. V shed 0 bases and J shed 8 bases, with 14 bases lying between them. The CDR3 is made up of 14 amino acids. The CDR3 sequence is CSVEELTGWDEQFF. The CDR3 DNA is TGCAGCGTTGAAGAACTAACAGGGTGGGATGAGCAGTTCTTC.

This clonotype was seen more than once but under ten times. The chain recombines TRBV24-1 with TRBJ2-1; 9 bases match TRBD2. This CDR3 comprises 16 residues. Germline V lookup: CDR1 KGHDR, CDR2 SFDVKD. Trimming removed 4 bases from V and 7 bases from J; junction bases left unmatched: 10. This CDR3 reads CATSDTLAGAGNEQFF. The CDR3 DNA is TGTGCCACCAGTGACACCTTAGCGGGAGCGGGGAATGAGCAGTTCTTC.

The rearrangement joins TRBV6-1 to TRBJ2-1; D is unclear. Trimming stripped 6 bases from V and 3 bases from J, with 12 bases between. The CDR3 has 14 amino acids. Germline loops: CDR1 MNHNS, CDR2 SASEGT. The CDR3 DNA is TGTGCCAGCAGCAGCAGGAATAACTACAATGAGCAGTTCTTC. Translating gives CASSSRNNYNEQFF.

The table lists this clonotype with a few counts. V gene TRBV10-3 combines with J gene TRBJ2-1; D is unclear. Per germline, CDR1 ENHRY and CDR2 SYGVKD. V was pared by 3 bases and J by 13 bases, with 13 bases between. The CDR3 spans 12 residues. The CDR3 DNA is TGTGCCATCAGTGATCAGATCTTGGTTCAGTTCTTC. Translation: CAISDQILVQFF.

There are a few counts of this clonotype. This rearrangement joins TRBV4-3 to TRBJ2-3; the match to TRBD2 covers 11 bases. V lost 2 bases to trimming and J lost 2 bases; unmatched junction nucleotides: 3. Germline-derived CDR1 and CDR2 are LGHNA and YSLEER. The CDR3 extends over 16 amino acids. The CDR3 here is CASSQRLAGPTDTQYF. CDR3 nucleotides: TGCGCCAGCAGCCAACGACTAGCGGGACCCACAGATACGCAGTATTTT.

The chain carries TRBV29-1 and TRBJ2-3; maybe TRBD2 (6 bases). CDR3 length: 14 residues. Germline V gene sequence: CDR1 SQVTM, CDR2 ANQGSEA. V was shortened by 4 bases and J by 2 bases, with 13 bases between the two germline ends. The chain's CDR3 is CSVVVAAFTDTQYF. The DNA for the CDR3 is TGCAGCGTTGTCGTAGCGGCGTTCACAGATACGCAGTATTTT.

CDR3 amino acids: CASTTGAVNTGELFF. The CDR3 coding sequence is TGTGCCAGCACCACCGGGGCTGTTAACACCGGGGAGCTGTTTTTT. The V gene is TRBV28, the J gene TRBJ2-2, with D tentatively TRBD1 or TRBD2 (5 bases each). This CDR3 is 15 amino acids long. V lost 7 bases and J lost 2, with 14 bases in between. The germline V gene encodes CDR1 MDHEN and CDR2 SYDVKM.

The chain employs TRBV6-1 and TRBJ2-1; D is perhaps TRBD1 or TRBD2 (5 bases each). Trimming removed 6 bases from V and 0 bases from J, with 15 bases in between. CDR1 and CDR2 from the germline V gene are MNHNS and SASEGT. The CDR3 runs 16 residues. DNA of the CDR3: TGTGCCAGCAGATCCCGGGACCTCAGCTCCTACAATGAGCAGTTCTTC. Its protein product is CASRSRDLSSYNEQFF.

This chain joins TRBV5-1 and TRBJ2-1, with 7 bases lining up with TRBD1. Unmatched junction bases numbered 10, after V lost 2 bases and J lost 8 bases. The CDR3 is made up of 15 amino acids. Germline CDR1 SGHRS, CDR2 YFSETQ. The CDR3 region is CASSLSPGGSDEQFF. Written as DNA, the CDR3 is TGCGCCAGCAGCTTATCACCAGGGGGTTCCGATGAGCAGTTCTTC. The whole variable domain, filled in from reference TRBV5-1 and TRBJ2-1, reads KAGVTQTPRYLIKTRGQQVTLSCSPISGHRSVSWYQQTPGQGLQFLFEYFSETQRNKGNFPGRFSGRQFSNSRSEMNVSTLELGDSALYLCASSLSPGGSDEQFFGPGTRLTVL.

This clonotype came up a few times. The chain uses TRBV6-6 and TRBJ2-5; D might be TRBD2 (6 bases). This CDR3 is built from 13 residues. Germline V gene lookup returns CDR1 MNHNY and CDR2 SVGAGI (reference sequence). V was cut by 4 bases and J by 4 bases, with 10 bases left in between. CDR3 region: CASSFPAGETQYF. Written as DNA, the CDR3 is TGTGCCAGCAGTTTTCCAGCGGGAGAGACCCAGTACTTC.

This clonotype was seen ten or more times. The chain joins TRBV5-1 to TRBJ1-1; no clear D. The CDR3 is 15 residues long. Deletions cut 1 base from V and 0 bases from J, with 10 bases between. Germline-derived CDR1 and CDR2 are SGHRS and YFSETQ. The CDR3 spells CASSLRHPMNTEAFF. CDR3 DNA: TGCGCCAGCAGCTTGCGGCACCCCATGAACACTGAAGCTTTCTTT.

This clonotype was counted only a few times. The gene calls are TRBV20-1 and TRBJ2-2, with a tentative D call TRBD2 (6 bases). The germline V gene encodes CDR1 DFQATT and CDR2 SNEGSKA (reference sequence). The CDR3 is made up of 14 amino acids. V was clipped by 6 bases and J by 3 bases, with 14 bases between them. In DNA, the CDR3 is TGCAGTGCCACCCGGGGGAGGTACACCGGGGAGCTGTTTTTT. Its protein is CSATRGRYTGELFF.

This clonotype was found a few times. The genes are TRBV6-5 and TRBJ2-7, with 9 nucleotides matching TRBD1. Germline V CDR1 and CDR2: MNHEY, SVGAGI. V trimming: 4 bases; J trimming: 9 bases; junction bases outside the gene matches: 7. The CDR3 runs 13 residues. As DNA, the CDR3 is TGTGCCAGCAGTTGGGACAGGGAGTCAGTGCAGTACTTC. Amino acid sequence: CASSWDRESVQYF.

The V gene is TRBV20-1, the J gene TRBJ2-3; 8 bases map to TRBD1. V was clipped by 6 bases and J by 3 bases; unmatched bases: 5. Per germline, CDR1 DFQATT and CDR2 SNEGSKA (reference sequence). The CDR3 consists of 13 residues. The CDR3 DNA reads TGCAGTGCCTATAGACAGGGGACAGATACGCAGTATTTT. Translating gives CSAYRQGTDTQYF.